This T cell receptor beta chain was recovered during a study of cytomegalovirus exposure and HLA in healthy donors. Germline V gene lookup returns CDR1 MNHNS and CDR2 SASEGT. The CDR3 spans 16 residues. With respect to this clone: Its matching antigen is unknown.

The PCR made use of 60 Vbeta and 13 Jbeta primers. Assay used: immunoSEQ multiplex PCR; TCRdb lists only in-frame clones, some missing. The sample includes over 90,000 clones, about 62% of them seen just once. General study points: HLA-A and HLA-B allele assignments for most subjects were reportedly predicted accurately using TCR beta sequences. Whilst most TCR sequences proved rare, a subset of public TCRs occurred across many donors.

The chain couples TRBV6-1 to TRBJ2-5; 9 bases map to TRBD2. The J call may not be correct, given that the DNA end is closer to TRBJ2-7. The receptor's source is a human donor in good health. Specimen: PBMCs. The CDR3, as DNA: TGTGCCAGCAGTGAGCCTGGACTAGCGAGAGAGTACGAGCAGTACTTC. This translates into CASSEPGLAREYEQYF.